The clone carrying this T cell receptor (beta chain) turned up a few times. Its antigen is not known. This sample is part of a study of identical twins. Findings of the study overall: One should note that invariant MAIT and iNKT cells could partly confound zero-insertion analyses. Out-of-frame beta sequences exhibited a weaker degree of excess twin sharing.

The germline CDR1 and CDR2 sequences are MGHRA and YSYEKL. V lost 4 bases, J lost 10 bases, and 14 bases lay in between. This CDR3 has 13 residues. TCRdb called the 5' RACE reads again in MiXCR, with one record for every CDR3 protein. The sample yields 1.5 million or so distinct CDR3 sequences, under 35% seen once. The chain combines TRBV4-1 with TRBJ2-1, with D possibly being TRBD1 or TRBD2 (5 bases each). The clonotype was recovered from a newborn girl in good health. Specimen: cord blood. CDR3 sequence reads: CASSRVPRDEQFF. Here the CDR3 DNA reads TGCGCCAGCAGCCGAGTACCTAGGGACGAGCAGTTCTTC.